Listed below are T cell receptor beta chains from one sample, sequenced in a study of T cell responses to AZD1222 COVID-19 vaccine. Clones were sequenced by immunoSEQ multiplex PCR, and TCRdb holds only the in-frame ones, with some missing. Found here are approximately 110,000 clones, 92% of them singletons; the top ten hold roughly 1.2%. The starting material was peripheral blood, obtained on day 0 of AZD1222 vaccination. Every receptor here comes from an adult in good health. Both conserved end residues are part of each CDR3. A D gene is named only where the DNA matches it firmly. Not every row has a clone size; where given, it reads once, few, many or a size class.

V	size	D	J	DNA	CDR3
TRBV6-5	-	-	TRBJ2-5	TGTGCCGGGTCATGGACCCTGCGGGAGACCCAGTACTTC	CAGSWTLRETQYF
TRBV4-3	-	-	TRBJ2-7	TGCGCCAGCAGCCAGTCCTATAACCCTTCCTACGAGCAGTACTTC	CASSQSYNPSYEQYF
TRBV19	-	-	TRBJ1-1	TGTGCCAGTAGTATAGAGGGGACGGTTGAAGCTTTCTTT	CASSIEGTVEAFF
TRBV5-6	-	-	TRBJ1-6	TGTGCCAGCAGCTTGGCGCCGCGGACGGGGTGGTATTCACCCCTCCACTTT	CASSLAPRTGWYSPLHF
TRBV3-1/TRBV3-2	-	TRBD1	TRBJ2-5	TGTGCCAGCAGCCCACAGGGGGCAACTTGGGAGACCCAGTACTTC	CASSPQGATWETQYF
TRBV11-2	-	TRBD2	TRBJ2-1	TGTGCCAGCAGCTTATACCGTGGGCGGGGGGGTGAGCAGTTCTTC	CASSLYRGRGGEQFF
TRBV4-3	-	-	TRBJ1-2	TGCGCCAGCAGCCAAGAGTTACAACCGTTCTATGGCTACACCTTC	CASSQELQPFYGYTF
TRBV27	-	-	TRBJ2-7	TGTGCCAGCAGTTTAGGGCCTAGGGCGGGGGAGCAGTACTTC	CASSLGPRAGEQYF
TRBV5-6	-	-	TRBJ2-3	TGTGCCAGCAGCTCTAGTGGCTATACGCAGTATTTT	CASSSSGYTQYF
TRBV18	-	-	TRBJ1-3	TGTGCCAGCTCACCACCGTCGGGGCTTAGTGGAAACACCATATATTTT	CASSPPSGLSGNTIYF
TRBV19	-	-	TRBJ1-4	TGTGCCAGTAGGACACAGGGATCTAATGAAAAACTGTTTTTT	CASRTQGSNEKLFF
TRBV7-3	once	-	TRBJ1-2	TGTGCCAGCAGCTTAAAAGGGGCGGGTGGCTACACCTTC	CASSLKGAGGYTF
TRBV6-4	-	-	TRBJ1-1	TGTGCCAGCCTAGTCCGGGACAACGAAGCTTTCTTT	CASLVRDNEAFF
TRBV9	-	TRBD2	TRBJ2-1	TGTGCCAGCAGCTCAGGACTAGCCCGGCCTGACAATGAGCAGTTCTTC	CASSSGLARPDNEQFF
TRBV11-2	-	TRBD2	TRBJ2-3	TGTGCCAGCAGCTCGCGCCGTTTTAGCGGGGGGGTCACAGATACGCAGTATTTT	CASSSRRFSGGVTDTQYF
TRBV5-5	-	-	TRBJ1-1	TGTGCCAGCAGCCACCGGTACGACACTGAAGCTTTCTTT	CASSHRYDTEAFF
TRBV11-3	-	TRBD2	TRBJ2-3	TGTGCCACCAGACTAGCGGGGTCAGATACGCAGTATTTT	CATRLAGSDTQYF
TRBV6-2/TRBV6-3	once	-	TRBJ1-1	TGTGCCAGCAGTTACGGGGGGCCTGACAGCCCCCAGGGGAACACTGAAGCTTTCTTT	CASSYGGPDSPQGNTEAFF
TRBV9	-	-	TRBJ2-2	TGTGCCAGCAGCGTAGTTAACGGGGAGCTGTTTTTT	CASSVVNGELFF
TRBV11-3	-	TRBD2	TRBJ2-3	TGTGCCAGCAGCTTCCTAGCGGGGGGACTCACAGATACGCAGTATTTT	CASSFLAGGLTDTQYF
TRBV19	-	TRBD2	TRBJ2-1	TGTGCCAGTAGTATCCAAGCGGGAGGGTTTTACAATGAGCAGTTCTTC	CASSIQAGGFYNEQFF
TRBV19	few	TRBD1	TRBJ2-5	TGTGCCAGTAGTATAGGAGTTGGGACAGGGGCCCAAGAGACCCAGTACTTC	CASSIGVGTGAQETQYF
TRBV12-3/TRBV12-4	-	-	TRBJ2-1	TGTGCCAGCAGTTTTCAGGGTAATGAGCAGTTCTTC	CASSFQGNEQFF